The clone carrying this T cell receptor (beta chain) has a handful of counts. Its antigen is unidentified. Using unique molecular identifiers, the investigators prepared the TCRbeta library. TCRdb reprocessed the PCR reads via MiXCR and lists one record per CDR3 protein. The sample consists of roughly 670,000 distinct CDR3 sequences, under 15% of them appearing once. This sample was included in a study of T-cell reconstitution after alpha-beta-depleted transplantation in children. Study results and limitations: Several hundred expanded graft clones reportedly supplied alpha-beta T cells about two months after transplant. Some patients owed their high day-60 TCRbeta diversity to surviving recipient T cells and thymic progenitors. Newly generated T cells supplied most T-cell counts and diversity one year post-transplant.

CDR1 and CDR2 (germline): MNHNS, SASEGT. Trimming cost V 6 bases and J 5 bases, with 16 bases left between them. The CDR3 consists of 14 residues. The chain has TRBV6-1 and TRBJ1-2; no clear D gene. This TCR was sampled from a girl under 10 years old with congenital amegakaryocytic thrombocytopenia, due to receive a stem cell transplant. Specimen: PBMCs, collected before TCRalphabeta/CD19-depleted stem cell transplant. The chain's CDR3 is CASSPLALGYGYTF. CDR3 nucleotide sequence: TGTGCCAGCAGCCCACTCGCACTGGGGTATGGCTACACCTTC.